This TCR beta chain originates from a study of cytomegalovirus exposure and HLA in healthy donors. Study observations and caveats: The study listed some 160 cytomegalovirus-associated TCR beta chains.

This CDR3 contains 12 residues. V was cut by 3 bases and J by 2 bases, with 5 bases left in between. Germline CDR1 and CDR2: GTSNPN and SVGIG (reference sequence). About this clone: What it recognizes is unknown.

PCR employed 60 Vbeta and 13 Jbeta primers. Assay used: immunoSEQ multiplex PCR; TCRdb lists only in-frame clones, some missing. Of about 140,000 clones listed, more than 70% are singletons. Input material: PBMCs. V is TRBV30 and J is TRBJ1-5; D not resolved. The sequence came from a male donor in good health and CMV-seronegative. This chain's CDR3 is CAWSGGNQPQHF. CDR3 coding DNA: TGTGCCTGGAGCGGGGGCAATCAGCCCCAGCATTTT.